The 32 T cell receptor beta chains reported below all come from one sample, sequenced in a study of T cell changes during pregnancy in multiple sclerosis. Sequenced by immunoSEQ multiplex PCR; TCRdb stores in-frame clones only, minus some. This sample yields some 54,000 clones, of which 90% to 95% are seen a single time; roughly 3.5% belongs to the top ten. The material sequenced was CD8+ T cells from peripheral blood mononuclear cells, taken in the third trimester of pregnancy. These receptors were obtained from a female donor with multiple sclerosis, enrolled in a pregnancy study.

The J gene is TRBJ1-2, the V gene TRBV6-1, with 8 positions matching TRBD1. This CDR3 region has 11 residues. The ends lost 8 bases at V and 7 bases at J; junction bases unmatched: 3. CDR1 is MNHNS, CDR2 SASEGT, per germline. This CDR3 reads CASGQGGGYTF. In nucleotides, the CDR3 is TGTGCCAGCGGACAGGGAGGTGGCTACACCTTC.

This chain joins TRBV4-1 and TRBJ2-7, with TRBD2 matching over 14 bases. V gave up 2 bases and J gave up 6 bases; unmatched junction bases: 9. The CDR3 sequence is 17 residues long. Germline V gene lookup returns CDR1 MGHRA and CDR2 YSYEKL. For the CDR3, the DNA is TGCGCCAGCAGCCAATGGCCGGGACTAGCGGGAGCCCCCGAGCAGTACTTC. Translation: CASSQWPGLAGAPEQYF.

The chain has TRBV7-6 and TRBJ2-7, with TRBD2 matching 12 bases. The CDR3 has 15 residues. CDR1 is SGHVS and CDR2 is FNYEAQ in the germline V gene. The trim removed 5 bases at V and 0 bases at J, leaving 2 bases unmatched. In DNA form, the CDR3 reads TGTGCCAGCAGCGCGACTAGCGGGAGCTCCTACGAGCAGTACTTC. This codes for CASSATSGSSYEQYF.

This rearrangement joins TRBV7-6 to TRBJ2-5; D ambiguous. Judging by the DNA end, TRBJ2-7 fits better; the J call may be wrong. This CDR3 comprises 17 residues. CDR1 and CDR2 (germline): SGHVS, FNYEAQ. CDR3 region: CASSLEVWRQTPYEQYF. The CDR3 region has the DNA TGTGCCAGCAGCTTAGAGGTGTGGCGGCAGACCCCCTACGAGCAGTACTTC.

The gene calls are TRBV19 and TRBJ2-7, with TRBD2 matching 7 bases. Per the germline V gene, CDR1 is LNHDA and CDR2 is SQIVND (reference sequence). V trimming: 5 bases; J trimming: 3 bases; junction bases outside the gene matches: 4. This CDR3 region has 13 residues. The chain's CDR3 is CASSLTSVYEQYF. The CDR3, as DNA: TGTGCCAGTAGTTTAACTAGCGTCTACGAGCAGTACTTC.

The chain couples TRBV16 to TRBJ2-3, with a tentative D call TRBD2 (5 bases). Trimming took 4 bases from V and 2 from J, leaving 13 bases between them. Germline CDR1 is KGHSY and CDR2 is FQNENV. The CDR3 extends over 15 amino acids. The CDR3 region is CASSPRGRPTDTQYF. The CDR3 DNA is TGTGCCAGCAGCCCCCGGGGTCGCCCCACAGATACGCAGTATTTT.

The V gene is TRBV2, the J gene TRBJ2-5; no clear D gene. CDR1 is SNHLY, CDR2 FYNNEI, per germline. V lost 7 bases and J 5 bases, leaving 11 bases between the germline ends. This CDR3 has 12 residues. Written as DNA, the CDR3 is TGTGCCAGCAACCTCAACGCGGAGACCCAGTACTTC. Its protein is CASNLNAETQYF.

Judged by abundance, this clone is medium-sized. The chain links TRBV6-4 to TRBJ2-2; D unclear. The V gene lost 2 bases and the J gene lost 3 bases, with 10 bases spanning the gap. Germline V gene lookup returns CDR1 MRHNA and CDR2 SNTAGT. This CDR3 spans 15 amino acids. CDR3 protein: CASSDAVRDTGELFF. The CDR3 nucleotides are TGTGCCAGCAGTGACGCGGTACGGGACACCGGGGAGCTGTTTTTT.

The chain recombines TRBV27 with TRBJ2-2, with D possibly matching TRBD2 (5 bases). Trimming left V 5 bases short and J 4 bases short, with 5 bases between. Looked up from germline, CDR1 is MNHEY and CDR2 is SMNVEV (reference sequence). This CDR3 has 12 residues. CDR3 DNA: TGTGCCAGCAGTAGCGGCACCGGGGAGCTGTTTTTT. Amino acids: CASSSGTGELFF.

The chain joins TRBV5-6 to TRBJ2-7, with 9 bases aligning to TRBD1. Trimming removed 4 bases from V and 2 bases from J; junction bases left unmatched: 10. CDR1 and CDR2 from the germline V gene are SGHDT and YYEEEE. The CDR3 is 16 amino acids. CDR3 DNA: TGTGCCAGCAGCGTTGGACAGGGGATTTTCACCTACGAGCAGTACTTC. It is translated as CASSVGQGIFTYEQYF.

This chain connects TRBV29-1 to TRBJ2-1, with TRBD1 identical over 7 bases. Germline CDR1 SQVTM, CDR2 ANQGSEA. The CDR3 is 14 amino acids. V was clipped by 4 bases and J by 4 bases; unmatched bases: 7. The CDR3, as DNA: TGCAGCGTTGGGAGGTCAGGGGGTTACAATGAGCAGTTCTTC. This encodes CSVGRSGGYNEQFF.

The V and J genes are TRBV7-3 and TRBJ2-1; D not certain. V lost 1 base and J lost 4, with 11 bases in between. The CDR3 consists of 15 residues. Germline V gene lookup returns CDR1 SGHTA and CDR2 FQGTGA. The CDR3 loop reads CASSLSPSNYNEQFF. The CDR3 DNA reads TGTGCCAGCAGCTTAAGTCCTAGTAATTACAATGAGCAGTTCTTC. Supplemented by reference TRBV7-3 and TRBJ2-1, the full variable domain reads GAGVSQTPSNKVTEKGKYVELRCDPISGHTALYWYRQSLGQGPEFLIYFQGTGAADDSGLPNDRFFAVRPEGSVSTLKIQRTERGDSAVYLCASSLSPSNYNEQFFGPGTRLTVL.

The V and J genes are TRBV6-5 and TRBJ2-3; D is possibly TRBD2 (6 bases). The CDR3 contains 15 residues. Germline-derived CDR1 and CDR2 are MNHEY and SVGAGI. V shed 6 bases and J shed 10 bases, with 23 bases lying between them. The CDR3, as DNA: TGTGCCAGCAGCCCCGATCCTAGCGCTTATCGAGCGCAGTATTTT. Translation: CASSPDPSAYRAQYF.

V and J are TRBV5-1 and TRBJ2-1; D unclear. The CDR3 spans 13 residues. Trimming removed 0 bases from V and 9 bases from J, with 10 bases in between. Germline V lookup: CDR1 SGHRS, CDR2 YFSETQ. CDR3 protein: CASSLAYNTEQFF. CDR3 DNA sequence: TGCGCCAGCAGCTTGGCCTATAATACTGAGCAGTTCTTC.

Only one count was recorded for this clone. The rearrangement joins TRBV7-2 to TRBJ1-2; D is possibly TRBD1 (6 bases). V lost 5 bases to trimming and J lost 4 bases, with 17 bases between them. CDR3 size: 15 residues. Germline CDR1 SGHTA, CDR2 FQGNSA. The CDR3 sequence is CASSEPRDTIYGYTF. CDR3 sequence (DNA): TGTGCCAGCAGCGAACCCCGGGACACCATCTATGGCTACACCTTC.

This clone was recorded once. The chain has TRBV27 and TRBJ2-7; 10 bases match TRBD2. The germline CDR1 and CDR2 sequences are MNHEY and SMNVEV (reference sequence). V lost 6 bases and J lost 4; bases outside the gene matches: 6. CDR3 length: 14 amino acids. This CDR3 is CASRAGTSAYEQYF. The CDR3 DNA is TGTGCCAGCAGAGCGGGGACTAGCGCTTACGAGCAGTACTTC.

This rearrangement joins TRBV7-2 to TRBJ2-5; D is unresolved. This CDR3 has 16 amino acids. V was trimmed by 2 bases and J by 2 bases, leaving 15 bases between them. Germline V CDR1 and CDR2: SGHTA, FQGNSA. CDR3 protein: CASSLYLASSQETQYF. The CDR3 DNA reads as TGTGCCAGCAGCTTATACCTGGCTAGTAGTCAAGAGACCCAGTACTTC.

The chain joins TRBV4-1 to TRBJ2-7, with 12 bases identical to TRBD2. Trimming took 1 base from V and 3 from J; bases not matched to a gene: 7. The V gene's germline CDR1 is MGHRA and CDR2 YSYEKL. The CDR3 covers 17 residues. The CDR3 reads CASSQGLAGVWGYEQYF. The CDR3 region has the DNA TGCGCCAGCAGCCAAGGACTAGCGGGAGTCTGGGGCTACGAGCAGTACTTC.

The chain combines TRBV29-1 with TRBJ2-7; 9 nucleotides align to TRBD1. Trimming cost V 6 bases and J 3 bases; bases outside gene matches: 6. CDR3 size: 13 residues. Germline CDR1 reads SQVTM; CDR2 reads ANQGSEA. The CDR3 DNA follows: TGCAGCGTCGAGGGACAGGGTTACTACGAGCAGTACTTC. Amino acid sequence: CSVEGQGYYEQYF.

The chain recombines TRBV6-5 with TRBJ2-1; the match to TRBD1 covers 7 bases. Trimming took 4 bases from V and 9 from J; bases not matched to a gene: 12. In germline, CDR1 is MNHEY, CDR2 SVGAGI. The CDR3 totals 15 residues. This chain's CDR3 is CASSFSTTGSGEQFF. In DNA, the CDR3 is TGTGCCAGCAGTTTCTCAACGACAGGGTCGGGTGAGCAGTTCTTC.

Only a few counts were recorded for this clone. CDR3 DNA sequence: TGTGCCAGTAGTCCATCACTAGCGGGATTATACGAGCAGTACTTC. It specifies CASSPSLAGLYEQYF. V and J are TRBV19 and TRBJ2-7, with 10 bases aligning to TRBD2. The CDR3 extends over 15 amino acids. The germline gives CDR1 LNHDA, CDR2 SQIVND (reference sequence). V lost 5 bases, J lost 4 bases, and 8 bases stayed unmatched.

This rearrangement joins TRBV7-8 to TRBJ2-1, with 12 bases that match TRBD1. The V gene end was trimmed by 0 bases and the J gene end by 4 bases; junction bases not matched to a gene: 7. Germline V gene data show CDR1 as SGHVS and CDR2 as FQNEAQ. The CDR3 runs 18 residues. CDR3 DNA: TGTGCCAGCAGCTTAGCGGGACAGGGGGCAGTGGATTACAATGAGCAGTTCTTC. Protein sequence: CASSLAGQGAVDYNEQFF.

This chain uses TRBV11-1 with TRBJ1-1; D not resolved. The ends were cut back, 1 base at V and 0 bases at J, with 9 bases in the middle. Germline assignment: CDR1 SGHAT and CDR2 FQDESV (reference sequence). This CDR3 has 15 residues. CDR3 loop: CASSLVGVLNTEAFF. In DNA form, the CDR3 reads TGTGCCAGCAGCTTAGTCGGGGTCTTGAACACTGAAGCTTTCTTT.

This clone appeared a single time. DNA for the CDR3: TGCGCCAGCAGCCAACATCGGGACACCGGGGAGCTGTTTTTT. Translating gives CASSQHRDTGELFF. This chain links TRBV4-1 with TRBJ2-2; D is ambiguous. The CDR3 is 14 residues long. Germline V gene lookup returns CDR1 MGHRA and CDR2 YSYEKL. V shed 2 bases and J shed 3 bases, with 7 bases lying between them.

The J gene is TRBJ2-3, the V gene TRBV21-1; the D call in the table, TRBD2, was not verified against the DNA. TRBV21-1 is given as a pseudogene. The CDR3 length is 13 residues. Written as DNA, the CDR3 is TGTGCCAGCAGCCTGAGAATCACAGATACGCAGTATTTT. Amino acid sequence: CASSLRITDTQYF.

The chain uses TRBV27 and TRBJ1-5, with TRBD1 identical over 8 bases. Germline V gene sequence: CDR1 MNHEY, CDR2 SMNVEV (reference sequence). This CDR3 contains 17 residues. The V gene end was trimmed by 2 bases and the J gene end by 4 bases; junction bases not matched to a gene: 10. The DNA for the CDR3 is TGTGCCAGCAGTTTAGAACCCCCCACAGGGGGAAATCAGCCCCAGCATTTT. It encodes CASSLEPPTGGNQPQHF.

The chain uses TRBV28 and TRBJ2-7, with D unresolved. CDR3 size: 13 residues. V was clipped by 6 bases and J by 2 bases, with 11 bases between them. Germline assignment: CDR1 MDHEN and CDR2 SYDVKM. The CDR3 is CASRPRGAYEQYF. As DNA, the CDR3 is TGTGCCAGCAGACCCCGTGGAGCCTACGAGCAGTACTTC.

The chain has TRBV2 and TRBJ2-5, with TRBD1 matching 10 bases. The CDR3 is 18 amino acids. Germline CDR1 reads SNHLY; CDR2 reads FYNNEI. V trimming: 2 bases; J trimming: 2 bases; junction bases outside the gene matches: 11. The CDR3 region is CASSEWGQGRSYQETQYF. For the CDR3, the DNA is TGTGCCAGCAGTGAATGGGGACAGGGGCGCTCCTATCAAGAGACCCAGTACTTC.

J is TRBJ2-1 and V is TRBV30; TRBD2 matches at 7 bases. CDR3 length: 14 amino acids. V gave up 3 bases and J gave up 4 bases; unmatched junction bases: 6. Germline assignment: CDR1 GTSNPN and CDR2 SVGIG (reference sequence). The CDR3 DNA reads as TGTGCCTGGAGCGAACGGGGGGATTACAATGAGCAGTTCTTC. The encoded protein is CAWSERGDYNEQFF.

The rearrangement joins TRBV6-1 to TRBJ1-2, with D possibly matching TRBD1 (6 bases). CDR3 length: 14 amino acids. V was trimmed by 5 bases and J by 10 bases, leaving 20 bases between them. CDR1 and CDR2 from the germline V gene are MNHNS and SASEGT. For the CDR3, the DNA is TGTGCCAGCAGTACCAGACAGGCCCTATGGGTCTACACCTTC. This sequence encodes CASSTRQALWVYTF.

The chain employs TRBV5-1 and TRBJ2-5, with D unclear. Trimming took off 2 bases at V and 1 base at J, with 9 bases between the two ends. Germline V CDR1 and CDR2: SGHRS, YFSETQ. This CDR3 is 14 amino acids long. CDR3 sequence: CASSFSQVQETQYF. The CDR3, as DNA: TGCGCCAGCAGCTTTTCCCAGGTCCAAGAGACCCAGTACTTC.

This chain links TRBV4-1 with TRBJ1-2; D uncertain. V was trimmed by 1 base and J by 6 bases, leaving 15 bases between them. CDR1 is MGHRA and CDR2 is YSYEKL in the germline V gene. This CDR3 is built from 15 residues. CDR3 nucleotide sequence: TGCGCCAGCAGCCAAGTAGGTCCAGGTTCTGATGGCTACACCTTC. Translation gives CASSQVGPGSDGYTF.